One sample yielded the 10 T cell receptor beta chains listed below, sequenced in a study of T cell clonality in common variable immunodeficiency (dated by TCRdb to the mid-2010s). Library preparation was by the immunoSEQ multiplex PCR assay. The source is immuneACCESS, and TCRdb retained only in-frame sequences with V and J called. Part of the clones is not carried over; for the studies checked, unresolved V genes explain less than half of this, and the remainder is unexplained. This sample was tabulated with around 45,000 clones, among which there are no singletons. The ten largest make up 0.68% of the sample. Input material: peripheral blood mononuclear cells. These receptors were taken from a person between 18 and 75 years old in good health.

This clone was counted many times. The read falls 3 residues short of the CDR3 end, and the missing part is taken from the germline J gene. The V and J genes are TRBV2 and TRBJ1-2; weak D call: TRBD1 (5 bases). The CDR3 is made up of 13 amino acids. Germline V gene data show CDR1 as SNHLY and CDR2 as FYNNEI. Trimming left V 4 bases short and J 5 bases short, with 11 bases between. CDR3 protein: CASSGEGVYGYTF. The DNA read from the CDR3 is TGTGCCAGCAGTGGGGAAGGGGTATATGGC.

At least ten counts were recorded for this clone. Read coverage stops 3 residues before the CDR3 terminus; the germline J gene supplies the remainder. The chain uses TRBV12-3 or TRBV12-4 and TRBJ2-7; D is possibly TRBD1 (7 bases). Deletions cut 5 bases from V and 5 bases from J, with 13 bases between. The CDR3 extends over 13 amino acids. The sequenced CDR3 bases are TGTGCCAGCAGTCCCGACAGGGAGGACGAG. Translating gives CASSPDREDE. The full CDR3 protein reads CASSPDREDEQYF.

The sample holds many counts of this clone. The CDR3 end is not reached by the read, which stops 3 residues before it; the germline J gene fills it in. The rearrangement uses TRBV5-1 and TRBJ2-2, with D maybe TRBD2 (5 bases). The CDR3 extends over 15 amino acids. The V and J ends lost 5 bases and 4 bases respectively, with 15 bases between them. Germline V gives CDR1 SGHRS, CDR2 YFSETQ. CDR3 bases read: TGCGCCAGCAGATCCACCACCCGGGGCACCGGGGAG. Its protein product is CASRSTTRGTGE. The full CDR3 protein is CASRSTTRGTGELFF.

This clone has at least ten counts. The read halts 3 residues ahead of the CDR3 end, with the missing end drawn from the germline J gene. The rearrangement links TRBV5-1 to TRBJ2-7, with 7 nucleotides matching TRBD1. The germline V gene has CDR1 SGHRS and CDR2 YFSETQ. The CDR3 contains 14 residues. J lost 3 bases, V lost 4 bases, and 7 bases had no gene match. The chain's CDR3 is CASSPDRIFYEQYF. CDR3 DNA, as far as it was read: TGCGCCAGCAGCCCGGACAGGATTTTCTACGAG.

This clone was recorded at least ten times. The missing CDR3 end, 3 residues past where the read stops, is filled in from the germline J gene. This sequence joins TRBV28 and TRBJ2-7, with 8 bases lining up with TRBD2. CDR1 is MDHEN and CDR2 is SYDVKM in the germline V gene. V lost 6 bases, J lost 1 base, and 8 bases stayed unmatched. The CDR3 consists of 15 residues. The sequenced part of the CDR3 DNA is TGTGCCAGCAGGATATATAGCGGGGAGTCCTACGAG. Translating it yields CASRIYSGESYE. The complete CDR3 protein is CASRIYSGESYEQYF.

There are many counts of this clone. The DNA ends 3 residues before the CDR3 does, and the rest of the CDR3 is filled in from the germline J gene. This sequence joins TRBV12-3 or TRBV12-4 and TRBJ2-3, with D unresolved. The length of the CDR3 is 16 residues. V lost 6 bases and J lost 0, with 16 bases in between. CDR3 DNA, as far as it was read: TGTGCCAGCAGCCCTTTCCTCGGTACTAGCACAGATACG. Protein: CASSPFLGTSTDT. The whole CDR3 reads CASSPFLGTSTDTQYF.

This clone was seen many times. The read is 3 residues too short to cover the CDR3 end, so that end is filled in from the germline J gene. The chain joins TRBV11-2 to TRBJ2-5; 11 nucleotides align to TRBD1. This CDR3 contains 15 residues. The germline CDR1 and CDR2 sequences are SGHAT and FQNNGV. V was pared by 5 bases and J by 4 bases, with 6 bases of the junction left unmatched. CDR3 sequence reads: CASSLGTGGRETQYF. CDR3 DNA, as far as it was read: TGTGCCAGCAGCCTAGGGACAGGGGGTCGAGAGACC. The full variable domain, its missing parts supplied by reference TRBV11-2 and TRBJ2-5, is EAGVAQSPRYKIIEKRQSVAFWCNPISGHATLYWYQQILGQGPKLLIQFQNNGVVDDSQLPKDRFSAERLKGVDSTLKIQPAKLEDSAVYLCASSLGTGGRETQYFGPGTRLLVL.

This clone was detected ten times or more. The CDR3 spells CASSLSGGFGNTIYF. The covered CDR3 bases are TGTGCCAGCAGCTTGTCGGGGGGCTTTGGAAACACC. The V and J genes are TRBV7-3 and TRBJ1-3; D possibly corresponds to TRBD1 (6 bases). Read coverage stops 3 residues before the CDR3 terminus; the germline J gene supplies the remainder. The CDR3 spans 15 residues. V lost 3 bases and J 3 bases, leaving 12 bases between the germline ends. CDR1 is SGHTA, CDR2 FQGTGA, per germline.

This clone appeared many times. CDR3 DNA (partial): TGCGCCAGCAGCTTGGTGACAGGGGAGAGCACCGGGGAG. It specifies CASSLVTGESTGE. The whole CDR3 protein reads CASSLVTGESTGELFF. The chain is built from TRBV5-1 and TRBJ2-2, with 8 bases fitting TRBD1. Read data end 3 residues before the CDR3 end; the end is taken from the germline J gene. Germline values: CDR1 SGHRS, CDR2 YFSETQ. This CDR3 region has 16 residues. The trim removed 0 bases at V and 4 bases at J, leaving 5 bases unmatched.

This clone showed up many times. The read terminates 3 residues before the CDR3 end, so the remaining end is supplied by the germline J gene. The rearrangement links TRBV29-1 to TRBJ2-7; 12 nucleotides line up with TRBD2. The trim removed 5 bases at V and 3 bases at J, leaving 5 bases unmatched. The length of the CDR3 is 14 residues. Germline loops: CDR1 SQVTM, CDR2 ANQGSEA. Here the CDR3 reads CSVTSLAGGYEQYF. The CDR3 bases that were read are TGCAGCGTTACTTCACTAGCGGGAGGCTACGAG.